Sequencing of this TCR beta chain was carried out in a study of tumor-infiltrating lymphocytes in primary liver carcinoma. On the study more broadly: These patients were men and women whose ages were 30 to 69 years. Tumors measured roughly 4 to 10 cm and were stage T1-T3 N0M0.

Regarding the study as a whole: The 250 largest clones made up significantly more of tumor than blood repertoires (p = 0.039).

Production of TCR beta cDNA used approximately 0.55 ug total RNA together with a constant-region primer. Slightly modified ARM-PCR with three nested multiplex PCR rounds yielded TCR beta libraries. TRBV1-TRBV30 forward primers paired with a C-beta reverse primer drove the first two PCR rounds, roughly 9 cycles each. TCRdb redid the calling of the multiplex PCR reads with MiXCR, one entry per CDR3 protein. The data hold some 95,000 distinct CDR3 sequences, with roughly 70% observed a single time. Worth noting for this clonotype: Antigen: not known. A much larger clonotype is one base distant, so this may be a read error.

Unsorted bulk tissue, about 19-32 mg of it, served as the source for co-extraction of RNA and DNA. Patients' primary liver carcinoma was surgically resected. V dropped 4 bases and J dropped 8; count of bases not matched to a gene: 2. This CDR3 region has 14 residues. The germline V gene has CDR1 SGHNT and CDR2 YYREEE (reference sequence). The chain uses TRBV5-4 and TRBJ2-1, with TRBD2 matching over 14 bases. The source material was tumor-adjacent normal liver tissue. The clonotype comes from a man in his forties with primary liver carcinoma and hepatitis B virus infection. CDR3 bases: TGTGCCAGCAGCAGGGGACTAGCGGGAGATGAGCAGTTCTTC. This gives the protein CASSRGLAGDEQFF.